This T cell receptor beta chain emerged from a study of human versus mouse CDR3 diversity and MHC coevolution. Comments on this clone: Its antigen remains unknown.

CDR1 and CDR2 (germline): LNHDA, SQIVND (reference sequence). With V trimmed by 2 bases and J by 4 bases, 3 bases remained unmatched. This CDR3 has 14 amino acids. This table comes from immunoSEQ multiplex PCR, and its TCRdb copy is limited to in-frame clones, with some not included. Of approximately 81,000 clones listed, 93% are singletons. The study, taken as a whole, reports: Humans had the largest estimated TCR beta repertoire, some 1.5 million clonotypes. Clonal inequality was lowest in most of the three human donors.

The chain employs TRBV19 and TRBJ2-7, with 9 positions matching TRBD2. Source material: naive CD4+ T cells from blood. Documented subset: CD45RO-negative CD62L-positive naive CD4 T cells. The receptor comes from a person aged 30 to 69 in good health. The DNA for the CDR3 is TGTGCCAGTAGTATACTAGCGGGAAAGTACGAGCAGTACTTC. Its translation: CASSILAGKYEQYF.